These 12 T cell receptor beta chains originate from one sample sequenced in a study of identical twins. TCRdb recomputed calls from the 5' RACE reads with MiXCR, one row per CDR3 protein. The sample includes 200,000 to 250,000 distinct CDR3 sequences, about 7.5% of them seen just once. These data also featured in a second study, about yellow fever vaccine responses in identical twins.

The sample was memory (CD45RO+) T cells sorted from blood. Receptors were obtained from a woman under 30 in good health.

This clonotype was counted only a few times. CDR3 sequence reads: CASRGLAGQKQFF. The CDR3, as DNA: TGTGCCAGCAGAGGACTAGCGGGGCAAAAGCAGTTCTTC. V is TRBV28 and J is TRBJ2-1; 12 nucleotides match TRBD2. Per germline, CDR1 MDHEN and CDR2 SYDVKM. V lost 6 bases to trimming and J lost 11 bases; unmatched junction nucleotides: 5. This CDR3 is built from 13 residues.

This clonotype was seen ten or more times. V gene TRBV5-1 combines with J gene TRBJ2-7, with D possibly matching TRBD2 (5 bases). This CDR3 comprises 16 residues. The V gene's germline CDR1 is SGHRS and CDR2 YFSETQ. V lost 0 bases, J lost 3 bases, and 16 bases lay in between. CDR3 DNA: TGCGCCAGCAGCTTGGGAGGGAGCGTCGGAAACTACGAGCAGTACTTC. Amino acids: CASSLGGSVGNYEQYF.

This clonotype appeared many times. The CDR3 reads CAISNSDRPNQPQHF. The DNA for the CDR3 is TGTGCCATCAGTAATTCTGACAGGCCCAATCAGCCCCAGCATTTT. The V and J genes are TRBV10-3 and TRBJ1-5, with D tentatively TRBD1 (6 bases). V dropped 5 bases and J dropped 3 bases, with 14 bases sitting between them. The germline gives CDR1 ENHRY, CDR2 SYGVKD. The CDR3 is 15 amino acids.

This clonotype came up a few times. This chain connects TRBV7-6 to TRBJ2-3; a possible D gene is TRBD2 (6 bases). Germline CDR1 and CDR2: SGHVS and FNYEAQ. Between the trimmed V and J ends, which lost 2 bases and 4 bases, there was a span of 10 bases. CDR3 length: 14 amino acids. For the CDR3, the DNA is TGTGCCAGCAGCTTAAACGGGGGAGCAGATACGCAGTATTTT. Its translation: CASSLNGGADTQYF. Looking up the rest from reference TRBV7-6 and TRBJ2-3 gives the full variable domain: GAGVSQSPRYKVTKRGQDVALRCDPISGHVSLYWYRQALGQGPEFLTYFNYEAQQDKSGLPNDRFSAERPEGSISTLTIQRTEQRDSAMYRCASSLNGGADTQYFGPGTRLTVL.

Worth noting for this clonotype: Since a much larger clone is just one base distant, this may be a read error. V and J are TRBV20-1 and TRBJ2-7; no definite D call. Deletions cut 8 bases from V and 4 bases from J, with 15 bases between. CDR1 is DFQATT and CDR2 is SNEGSKA in the germline V gene (reference sequence). The CDR3 consists of 12 residues. The CDR3 nucleotides read TGCAGTACTTGCCCTACACGTTACGAGCAGTACTTC. Its protein product is CSTCPTRYEQYF.

This clonotype was counted ten times or more. This rearrangement joins TRBV12-3 or TRBV12-4 to TRBJ2-1; D could derive from TRBD1 or TRBD2 (6 bases each). The CDR3 is 13 residues long. The ends were cut back, 4 bases at V and 9 bases at J, with 13 bases in the middle. CDR3 DNA sequence: TGTGCCAGCAGTTGGGGGGCGAATGGTGAGCAGTTCTTC. Its protein product is CASSWGANGEQFF.

The rearrangement links TRBV11-1 to TRBJ2-4, with TRBD1 matching over 9 bases. Germline V gene sequence: CDR1 SGHAT, CDR2 FQDESV (reference sequence). The CDR3 extends over 17 amino acids. With 5 bases clipped from V and 5 bases from J, the junction kept 13 bases outside the gene matches. The CDR3 spells CASSPRTGVTQENIQYF. The DNA for the CDR3 is TGTGCCAGCAGCCCCCGGACAGGGGTCACGCAGGAAAACATTCAGTACTTC.

This sequence joins TRBV7-6 and TRBJ2-7; D not resolved. CDR1 and CDR2 (germline): SGHVS, FNYEAQ. V lost 0 bases to trimming and J lost 5 bases, with 8 bases between them. This CDR3 is 13 amino acids long. The CDR3 region has the DNA TGTGCCAGCAGCTTAGCTTTAGGTCACGAGCAGTACTTC. Translated: CASSLALGHEQYF.

The J gene is TRBJ2-3, the V gene TRBV18; D unresolved. The germline V and J ends were trimmed by 4 bases and 6 bases, with 8 bases remaining between them. Germline V gives CDR1 KGHSH, CDR2 LQKENI. The CDR3 extends over 12 amino acids. The chain's CDR3 is CASSRDMDTQYF. The CDR3 region has the DNA TGTGCCAGCTCACGCGATATGGATACGCAGTATTTT.

Here the CDR3 reads CASSQEYPTGGPQYF. The CDR3 DNA reads TGCGCCAGCAGCCAAGAGTATCCCACGGGGGGGCCGCAGTACTTC. The V and J genes are TRBV4-3 and TRBJ2-7, with 8 bases lining up with TRBD2. The trim removed 0 bases at V and 9 bases at J, leaving 10 bases unmatched. The CDR3 contains 15 residues. CDR1 LGHNA and CDR2 YSLEER come from the germline V gene.

The V call is TRBV14, the J call TRBJ2-7; D possibly corresponds to TRBD2 (5 bases). Germline assignment: CDR1 SGHDN and CDR2 FVKESK. With 0 bases removed from V and 0 bases from J, the gap between germline ends came to 12 bases. The CDR3 loop spans 16 amino acids. The CDR3 nucleotides are TGTGCCAGCAGCCAAGAAGCTAGCAGAAGCTCCTACGAGCAGTACTTC. Protein product: CASSQEASRSSYEQYF. Looking up the rest from reference TRBV14 and TRBJ2-7 gives the full variable domain: EAGVTQFPSHSVIEKGQTVTLRCDPISGHDNLYWYRRVMGKEIKFLLHFVKESKQDESGMPNNRFLAERTGGTYSTLKVQPAELEDSGVYFCASSQEASRSSYEQYFGPGTRLTVT.

This clonotype was seen ten or more times. The chain recombines TRBV5-1 with TRBJ2-2, with 8 bases fitting TRBD1. CDR3 length: 16 amino acids. In germline, CDR1 is SGHRS, CDR2 YFSETQ. The J segment lost 1 base and the V segment lost 5 bases, leaving 7 bases of the junction unmatched. CDR3 nucleotide sequence: TGCGCCAGCAGGCAACTCGGGACAGGGAACACCGGGGAGCTGTTTTTT. It encodes CASRQLGTGNTGELFF.